This is a list of T cell receptor beta chains from one sample in a study of blood T cell repertoires in COVID-19. Sequencing was performed with immunoSEQ multiplex PCR; in TCRdb, only in-frame clones are kept and a portion is missing. This sample carries about 63,000 clones, over 80% of them seen once, and the ten largest clones take around 5%. The sequenced material came from peripheral blood. All receptors come from a man in his forties or fifties with active COVID-19. The CDR3 runs from the conserved cysteine through the conserved F or W. A D gene is named only where the DNA matches it firmly. Not all rows give a size; the values are once, few, many and, for expanded clones, a class.

j_gene,abundance,v_gene,d_gene,CDR3aa,CDR3nt
TRBJ1-2,-,TRBV4-2,TRBD1,CASSRQGYNYGYTF,TGTGCCAGCAGCAGACAGGGTTATAACTATGGCTACACCTTC
TRBJ1-2,-,TRBV5-6,-,CASSFNRIYGYTF,TGTGCCAGCAGCTTTAACAGAATCTATGGCTACACCTTC
TRBJ2-1,once,TRBV13,TRBD2,CASSFGLAGGREQFF,TGTGCCAGCAGCTTTGGACTAGCGGGAGGGCGTGAGCAGTTCTTC
TRBJ1-2,-,TRBV27,TRBD1,CASSLLGGQGRSGGYTF,TGTGCCAGCAGTTTATTAGGGGGACAGGGAAGATCGGGAGGCTACACCTTC
TRBJ2-5,-,TRBV11-3,-,CASSLSPGTQYF,TGTGCCAGCAGCCTATCCCCCGGGACCCAGTACTTC
TRBJ2-3,-,TRBV14,-,CASSQGGLVDTQYF,TGTGCCAGCAGCCAAGGGGGGCTAGTAGATACGCAGTATTTT
TRBJ2-1,few,TRBV28,-,CASSSLRWYSYNEQFF,TGTGCCAGCAGTTCCCTGAGGTGGTACTCCTACAATGAGCAGTTCTTC
TRBJ1-2,once,TRBV5-5,TRBD1,CASSQQGQGNYGYTF,TGTGCCAGCAGCCAACAGGGACAGGGGAACTATGGCTACACCTTC
TRBJ2-1,-,TRBV11-3,TRBD2,CASSLGTSGRNEQFF,TGTGCCAGCAGCTTGGGGACTAGCGGGAGAAATGAGCAGTTCTTC
TRBJ2-1,-,TRBV6-6,-,CAISPGTYYNEQFF,TGTGCCATCTCGCCAGGAACTTACTACAATGAGCAGTTCTTC
TRBJ2-7,-,TRBV13,-,CASSSAGSSYEQYF,TGTGCCAGCAGCTCCGCGGGGAGCTCCTACGAGCAGTACTTC
TRBJ1-5,once,TRBV19,-,CASRTVNSNQPQHF,TGTGCCAGTAGGACAGTTAATAGCAATCAGCCCCAGCATTTT
TRBJ2-7,-,TRBV5-1,TRBD1,CASSVDRVMYEQYF,TGCGCCAGCAGCGTGGACAGGGTTATGTACGAGCAGTACTTC
TRBJ1-1,-,TRBV5-1,TRBD1,CASSSQDRGNTEAFF,TGCGCCAGCAGCTCTCAAGACAGGGGGAACACTGAAGCTTTCTTT
TRBJ2-3,once,TRBV7-9,TRBD2,CASREWSSGRYSTDTQYF,TGTGCCAGCAGAGAATGGTCTAGCGGGAGGTACAGCACAGATACGCAGTATTTT
TRBJ2-7,many,TRBV4-1,TRBD1,CASSQGGTGFYEQYF,TGCGCCAGCAGCCAAGGAGGGACAGGGTTCTACGAGCAGTACTTC
TRBJ2-1,-,TRBV5-1,-,CASSLGEALYNEQFF,TGCGCCAGCAGCTTGGGGGAGGCCCTGTACAATGAGCAGTTCTTC
TRBJ2-1,-,TRBV6-2/TRBV6-3,TRBD2,CASSPRLAGVHNEQFF,TGTGCCAGCAGTCCGAGACTAGCGGGAGTTCACAATGAGCAGTTCTTC
TRBJ2-7,-,TRBV11-2,-,CASSLGAIGQYF,TGTGCCAGCAGCTTAGGGGCCATAGGGCAGTACTTC
TRBJ2-3,-,TRBV11-2,TRBD2,CASSISLAGGPTDTQYF,TGTGCCAGCAGCATCTCACTAGCGGGAGGGCCAACAGATACGCAGTATTTT
TRBJ2-3,-,TRBV6-5,-,CASRFSAYRTDTQYF,TGTGCCAGCAGATTTAGCGCTTACCGCACAGATACGCAGTATTTT
TRBJ2-1,-,TRBV5-6,TRBD2,CASSKREGLGEQFF,TGTGCCAGCAGCAAACGGGAGGGCCTCGGTGAGCAGTTCTTC
TRBJ1-1,-,TRBV7-9,-,CASSLVWNTEAFF,TGTGCCAGCAGCTTAGTCTGGAACACTGAAGCTTTCTTT
TRBJ2-5,many,TRBV19,TRBD1,CASSLGNRGRETQYF,TGTGCCAGTAGTCTCGGGAACAGGGGGCGAGAGACCCAGTACTTC
TRBJ1-5,-,TRBV28,TRBD1,CASRDRGNQPQHF,TGTGCCAGCAGAGACAGGGGGAACCAGCCCCAGCATTTT
TRBJ2-2,few,TRBV7-3,TRBD1,CASSLMGQGKELFF,TGTGCCAGCAGCTTAATGGGACAGGGGAAGGAGCTGTTTTTT
TRBJ2-7,-,TRBV14,TRBD2,CASSQDLAGRTYEQYF,TGTGCCAGCAGCCAAGATCTAGCGGGACGTACCTACGAGCAGTACTTC
TRBJ1-2,-,TRBV5-5,-,CASSFDRTNYGYTF,TGTGCCAGCAGCTTTGACAGGACTAACTATGGCTACACCTTC
TRBJ2-3,-,TRBV7-2,-,CASSLAGHGGTQTQYF,TGTGCCAGCAGCTTAGCGGGGCATGGGGGGACTCAGACGCAGTATTTT
TRBJ2-7,-,TRBV6-5,TRBD2,CASRHGTSGDEQYF,TGTGCCAGCAGGCATGGGACTAGCGGAGACGAGCAGTACTTC
TRBJ2-1,-,TRBV6-2/TRBV6-3,TRBD1,CASSPHSGTGRYEQFF,TGTGCCAGCAGCCCTCATTCCGGGACAGGGCGTTATGAGCAGTTCTTC
TRBJ2-5,-,TRBV7-9,TRBD2,CASSSLAGGGLSETQYF,TGTGCCAGCAGTTCCCTAGCGGGAGGGGGGTTATCGGAGACCCAGTACTTC
TRBJ1-5,-,TRBV21-1,-,CASSKDWGGGQVNQPQHF,TGTGCCAGCAGCAAAGACTGGGGCGGGGGACAGGTCAATCAGCCCCAGCATTTT
TRBJ2-3,-,TRBV7-9,TRBD2,CASSAGLAGVDTQYF,TGTGCCAGCAGTGCCGGACTAGCGGGAGTAGATACGCAGTATTTT
TRBJ2-7,-,TRBV27,-,CASRGGPTTYEQYF,TGTGCCAGCAGAGGCGGCCCGACTACCTACGAGCAGTACTTC
TRBJ2-3,-,TRBV28,TRBD2,CASSSGTSGRSTDTQYF,TGTGCCAGCAGTTCCGGGACTAGCGGGAGAAGCACAGATACGCAGTATTTT
TRBJ1-2,-,TRBV12-3/TRBV12-4,-,CASSKQGGLDYTF,TGTGCCAGCAGCAAACAGGGTGGGTTGGACTACACCTTC
TRBJ2-3,once,TRBV11-2,TRBD2,CASSFTSGRTPDTQYF,TGTGCCAGCAGCTTTACTAGCGGGAGGACCCCAGATACGCAGTATTTT
TRBJ2-7,-,TRBV5-6,-,CASSLRVRVRNEQYF,TGTGCCAGCAGCTTGAGGGTCAGGGTGAGGAACGAGCAGTACTTC
TRBJ1-5,-,TRBV10-3,TRBD1,CAIAGQGTQPQHF,TGTGCCATTGCGGGACAGGGGACTCAGCCCCAGCATTTT
TRBJ1-4,-,TRBV6-5,-,CASSYSLGQGNEKLFF,TGTGCCAGCAGTTACTCCCTTGGGCAGGGAAATGAAAAACTGTTTTTT
TRBJ1-1,-,TRBV5-6,TRBD1,CASSIWTGGTEAFF,TGTGCCAGCAGCATCTGGACAGGCGGCACTGAAGCTTTCTTT
TRBJ2-1,-,TRBV12-3/TRBV12-4,-,CASSQNQGEQFF,TGTGCCAGCAGTCAAAACCAGGGGGAGCAGTTCTTC
TRBJ1-5,-,TRBV6-5,-,CASSPGSNQPQHF,TGTGCCAGCAGCCCAGGGAGCAATCAGCCCCAGCATTTT
TRBJ2-1,-,TRBV24-1,-,CATSDPDRRGNEQFF,TGTGCCACCAGTGATCCGGACCGACGCGGGAATGAGCAGTTCTTC
TRBJ2-3,-,TRBV5-8,-,CASSLAFGGDTQYF,TGTGCCAGCAGCTTGGCCTTCGGGGGAGATACGCAGTATTTT
TRBJ2-4,-,TRBV6-4,TRBD2,CASSPTSGSAAKNIQYF,TGTGCCAGCAGTCCCACTAGCGGGAGCGCAGCCAAAAACATTCAGTACTTC
TRBJ2-4,-,TRBV19,TRBD2,CASSLIAGGEKNIQYF,TGTGCCAGTAGTTTGATTGCGGGAGGGGAGAAAAACATTCAGTACTTC
TRBJ2-6,-,TRBV7-9,-,CASSLVQGNTGANVLTF,TGTGCCAGCAGCTTAGTGCAGGGGAACACTGGGGCCAACGTCCTGACTTTC
TRBJ2-6,-,TRBV25-1,-,CASSGASGANVLTF,TGTGCCAGCAGTGGCGCATCTGGGGCCAACGTCCTGACTTTC
TRBJ2-3,-,TRBV5-1,TRBD2,CASSSSGTSRTSTDTQYF,TGCGCCAGCAGTTCAAGCGGGACTAGCAGAACTAGCACAGATACGCAGTATTTT
TRBJ2-7,-,TRBV7-8,-,CASSLARQNEQYF,TGTGCCAGCAGCTTAGCGCGGCAGAACGAGCAGTACTTC
TRBJ1-2,-,TRBV4-1,-,CASSQSLRDYGYTF,TGCGCCAGCAGCCAATCCCTCCGGGACTATGGCTACACCTTC
TRBJ1-1,-,TRBV6-2/TRBV6-3,-,CASSYNRGGVRTEAFF,TGTGCCAGCAGTTACAACCGCGGGGGAGTGCGCACTGAAGCTTTCTTT
TRBJ1-6,-,TRBV27,TRBD1,CASSPQGARNNSPLHF,TGTGCCAGCAGCCCACAGGGGGCGAGGAATAATTCACCCCTCCACTTT
TRBJ1-4,-,TRBV9,-,CASSTRSATNEKLFF,TGTGCCAGCAGCACCCGGTCGGCAACTAATGAAAAACTGTTTTTT
TRBJ2-7,-,TRBV7-6,-,CASSLQGTYEQYF,TGTGCCAGCAGCTTGCAGGGGACCTACGAGCAGTACTTC
TRBJ2-1,-,TRBV7-2,TRBD2,CASIGTSGFYNEQFF,TGTGCCAGCATAGGGACTAGCGGATTTTACAATGAGCAGTTCTTC
TRBJ1-5,-,TRBV27,-,CASSLPNQPQHF,TGTGCCAGCAGTTTACCAAATCAGCCCCAGCATTTT
TRBJ2-5,once,TRBV2,TRBD1,CASSRDRGFETQYF,TGTGCCAGCAGCCGGGACAGGGGTTTCGAGACCCAGTACTTC